Listed below are T cell receptor beta chains from one sample, sequenced in a study of blood T cells in healthy people across ages. TCRdb reprocessed the 5' RACE reads with MiXCR, giving one entry per CDR3 protein. This sample has 950,000 to 1,200,000 distinct CDR3 sequences, with more than 30% found just once. The sequencing input was blood. Source of these receptors: a man between 18 and 35 years old in good health. The CDR3 runs from the conserved cysteine through the conserved F or W. Fields, in order: clone size, D gene, J gene, V gene, CDR3 protein, CDR3 DNA. A D gene is named only where the DNA matches it firmly. Clone size appears in some rows only: once, few, many, or a class for an expanded clone.

clone_size: NA
d_call: TRBD2
j_call: TRBJ2-7
v_call: TRBV7-2
cdr3_aa: CASSPTSGVVYF
cdr3_nt: TGTGCCAGCAGCCCAACTAGCGGGGTGGTGTACTTC

clone_size: few
d_call: NA
j_call: TRBJ1-1
v_call: TRBV20-1
cdr3_aa: CSARGQMNTEAFF
cdr3_nt: TGCAGTGCCAGGGGACAAATGAACACTGAAGCTTTCTTT

clone_size: NA
d_call: NA
j_call: TRBJ2-7
v_call: TRBV12-3/TRBV12-4
cdr3_aa: CASSLGQTFSYEQYF
cdr3_nt: TGTGCCAGCAGTTTGGGCCAAACCTTCTCCTACGAGCAGTACTTC

clone_size: few
d_call: NA
j_call: TRBJ1-1
v_call: TRBV4-3
cdr3_aa: CASSSAGRTEAFF
cdr3_nt: TGCGCCAGCAGCTCAGCCGGACGGACTGAAGCTTTCTTT

clone_size: NA
d_call: NA
j_call: TRBJ2-1
v_call: TRBV6-5
cdr3_aa: CASRPTLSSYNEQFF
cdr3_nt: TGTGCCAGCAGACCTACTCTGAGCTCCTACAATGAGCAGTTCTTC

clone_size: few
d_call: NA
j_call: TRBJ2-3
v_call: TRBV6-1
cdr3_aa: CACRDSRADTQYF
cdr3_nt: TGTGCCTGCAGGGATAGCCGAGCAGATACGCAGTATTTT

clone_size: NA
d_call: NA
j_call: TRBJ1-2
v_call: TRBV5-1
cdr3_aa: CASSRQPEFNGYTF
cdr3_nt: TGCGCCAGCAGTCGACAGCCGGAATTTAATGGCTACACCTTC

clone_size: NA
d_call: NA
j_call: TRBJ1-2
v_call: TRBV5-1
cdr3_aa: CASSLDQGVNYGYTF
cdr3_nt: TGCGCCAGCAGCTTGGATCAGGGAGTGAACTATGGCTACACCTTC

clone_size: NA
d_call: NA
j_call: TRBJ1-6
v_call: TRBV20-1
cdr3_aa: CSAVDSSYNSPLHF
cdr3_nt: TGCAGTGCTGTAGATTCCTCCTATAATTCACCCCTCCACTTT

clone_size: few
d_call: NA
j_call: TRBJ2-3
v_call: TRBV11-2
cdr3_aa: CASSPREKYTDTQYF
cdr3_nt: TGTGCCAGCAGCCCTCGGGAGAAGTACACAGATACGCAGTATTTT

clone_size: few
d_call: NA
j_call: TRBJ2-1
v_call: TRBV28
cdr3_aa: CASSAPGFDLNEQFF
cdr3_nt: TGTGCCAGCAGTGCCCCAGGGTTCGATTTGAATGAGCAGTTCTTC

clone_size: few
d_call: NA
j_call: TRBJ1-6
v_call: TRBV6-6
cdr3_aa: CASRRAGQFLNSPLHF
cdr3_nt: TGTGCCAGCAGACGCGCCGGACAGTTTCTAAATTCACCCCTCCACTTT

clone_size: NA
d_call: NA
j_call: TRBJ1-2
v_call: TRBV30
cdr3_aa: CAWAAGRGGYTF
cdr3_nt: TGTGCCTGGGCGGCTGGTCGGGGAGGCTACACCTTC

clone_size: few
d_call: NA
j_call: TRBJ2-1
v_call: TRBV20-1
cdr3_aa: CSASMAAKHYEQFF
cdr3_nt: TGCAGTGCGAGTATGGCGGCAAAACATTATGAGCAGTTCTTC

clone_size: NA
d_call: NA
j_call: TRBJ2-1
v_call: TRBV11-2
cdr3_aa: CASSFRGAQDEQFF
cdr3_nt: TGTGCCAGCAGCTTCCGGGGGGCGCAGGATGAGCAGTTCTTC

clone_size: NA
d_call: TRBD1
j_call: TRBJ1-1
v_call: TRBV7-7
cdr3_aa: CASSLADRGLGDTEAFF
cdr3_nt: TGTGCTAGCAGCTTAGCTGACAGGGGGCTTGGGGACACTGAAGCTTTCTTT

clone_size: few
d_call: TRBD2
j_call: TRBJ2-3
v_call: TRBV4-1
cdr3_aa: CASSQGFSGGAGDTQYF
cdr3_nt: TGCGCCAGCAGCCAAGGGTTTAGCGGGGGGGCCGGGGATACGCAGTATTTT

clone_size: NA
d_call: TRBD1
j_call: TRBJ1-2
v_call: TRBV7-2
cdr3_aa: CASSYRTGGPNYGYTF
cdr3_nt: TGTGCCAGCAGCTATCGGACAGGGGGTCCTAACTATGGCTACACCTTC

clone_size: NA
d_call: TRBD2
j_call: TRBJ2-7
v_call: TRBV7-9
cdr3_aa: CASSSGTSEQYF
cdr3_nt: TGTGCCAGCAGCAGCGGGACTAGCGAGCAGTACTTC

clone_size: NA
d_call: NA
j_call: TRBJ1-4
v_call: TRBV20-1
cdr3_aa: CSARQGNEKLFF
cdr3_nt: TGCAGTGCTAGACAGGGAAATGAAAAACTGTTTTTT

clone_size: NA
d_call: NA
j_call: TRBJ1-2
v_call: TRBV6-2/TRBV6-3
cdr3_aa: CASRTTENLYGYTF
cdr3_nt: TGTGCCAGCAGAACGACAGAGAACCTCTATGGCTACACCTTC

clone_size: NA
d_call: NA
j_call: TRBJ2-1
v_call: TRBV20-1
cdr3_aa: CSAQYNEQFF
cdr3_nt: TGCAGTGCACAGTACAATGAGCAGTTCTTC

clone_size: NA
d_call: TRBD1
j_call: TRBJ1-5
v_call: TRBV10-3
cdr3_aa: CAISGAGGRGNQPQHF
cdr3_nt: TGTGCCATCAGTGGTGCAGGGGGCCGTGGCAATCAGCCCCAGCATTTT

clone_size: few
d_call: NA
j_call: TRBJ1-4
v_call: TRBV5-1
cdr3_aa: CASSAGTGQAAEKLFF
cdr3_nt: TGCGCCAGCAGCGCCGGGACCGGGCAAGCCGCAGAAAAACTGTTTTTT

clone_size: NA
d_call: NA
j_call: TRBJ1-2
v_call: TRBV6-5
cdr3_aa: CATADSNYGYTF
cdr3_nt: TGTGCCACCGCCGACAGCAACTATGGCTACACCTTC

clone_size: NA
d_call: TRBD2
j_call: TRBJ2-2
v_call: TRBV4-1
cdr3_aa: CASSQLSGGNTGELFF
cdr3_nt: TGCGCCAGCAGCCAACTCAGCGGGGGGAACACCGGGGAGCTGTTTTTT

clone_size: few
d_call: NA
j_call: TRBJ2-3
v_call: TRBV7-6
cdr3_aa: CASSPELTSTDTQYF
cdr3_nt: TGTGCCAGCAGCCCGGAACTAACTAGCACAGATACGCAGTATTTT

clone_size: many
d_call: NA
j_call: TRBJ1-2
v_call: TRBV20-1
cdr3_aa: CSARHPTNYGYTF
cdr3_nt: TGCAGTGCTAGACATCCGACTAACTATGGCTACACCTTC

clone_size: few
d_call: TRBD1
j_call: TRBJ2-7
v_call: TRBV12-5
cdr3_aa: CAIWTGLVYEQYF
cdr3_nt: TGTGCTATATGGACAGGGCTGGTCTACGAGCAGTACTTC

clone_size: NA
d_call: NA
j_call: TRBJ2-3
v_call: TRBV4-3
cdr3_aa: CASSHRAPGTEHTQYF
cdr3_nt: TGCGCCAGCAGCCACCGCGCCCCCGGGACCGAACATACGCAGTATTTT

clone_size: NA
d_call: NA
j_call: TRBJ1-5
v_call: TRBV27
cdr3_aa: CASSSVADQPQHF
cdr3_nt: TGTGCCAGCAGCTCGGTGGCGGATCAGCCCCAGCATTTT

clone_size: NA
d_call: NA
j_call: TRBJ1-4
v_call: TRBV7-2
cdr3_aa: CASTPQGGNEKLFF
cdr3_nt: TGTGCCAGCACCCCTCAAGGAGGAAATGAAAAACTGTTTTTT

clone_size: few
d_call: TRBD1
j_call: TRBJ1-2
v_call: TRBV12-3/TRBV12-4
cdr3_aa: CASSLSVDRGLSYTF
cdr3_nt: TGTGCCAGCAGTTTGTCAGTCGACAGGGGGCTTAGCTACACCTTC

clone_size: NA
d_call: NA
j_call: TRBJ2-7
v_call: TRBV14
cdr3_aa: CASSQDLGPLFTSEQYF
cdr3_nt: TGTGCCAGCAGCCAAGATTTGGGACCCCTTTTTACTAGCGAGCAGTACTTC

clone_size: NA
d_call: NA
j_call: TRBJ1-5
v_call: TRBV2
cdr3_aa: CASRPRTGNSNQPQHF
cdr3_nt: TGTGCCAGCAGACCGCGGACGGGGAATAGCAATCAGCCCCAGCATTTT